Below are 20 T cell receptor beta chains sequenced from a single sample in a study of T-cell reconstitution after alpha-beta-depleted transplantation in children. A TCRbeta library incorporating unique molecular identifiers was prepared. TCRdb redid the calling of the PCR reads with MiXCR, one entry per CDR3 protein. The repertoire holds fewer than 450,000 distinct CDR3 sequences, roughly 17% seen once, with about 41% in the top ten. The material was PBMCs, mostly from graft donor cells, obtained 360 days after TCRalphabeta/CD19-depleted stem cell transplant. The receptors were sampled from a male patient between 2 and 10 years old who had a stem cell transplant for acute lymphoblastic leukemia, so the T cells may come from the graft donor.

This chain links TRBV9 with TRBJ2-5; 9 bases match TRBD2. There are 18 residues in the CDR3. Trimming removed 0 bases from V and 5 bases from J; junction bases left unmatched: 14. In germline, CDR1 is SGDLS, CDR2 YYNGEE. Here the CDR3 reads CASSVAYGGLAGRETQYF. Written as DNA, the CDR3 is TGTGCCAGCAGCGTAGCCTACGGGGGCCTAGCGGGAAGGGAGACCCAGTACTTC.

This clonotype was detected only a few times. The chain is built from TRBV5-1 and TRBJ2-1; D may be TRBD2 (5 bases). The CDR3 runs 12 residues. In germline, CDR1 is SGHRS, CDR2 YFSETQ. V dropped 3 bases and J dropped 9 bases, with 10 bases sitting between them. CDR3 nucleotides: TGCGCCAGCAGCTCACTAGGATTTGAGCAGTTCTTC. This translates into CASSSLGFEQFF.

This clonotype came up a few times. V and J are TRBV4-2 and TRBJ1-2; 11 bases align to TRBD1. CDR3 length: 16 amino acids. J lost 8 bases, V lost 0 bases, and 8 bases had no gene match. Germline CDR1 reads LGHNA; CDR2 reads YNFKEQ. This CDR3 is CASSQEEGQGAKGYTF. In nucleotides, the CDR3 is TGTGCCAGCAGCCAAGAGGAAGGACAGGGGGCAAAGGGCTACACCTTC.

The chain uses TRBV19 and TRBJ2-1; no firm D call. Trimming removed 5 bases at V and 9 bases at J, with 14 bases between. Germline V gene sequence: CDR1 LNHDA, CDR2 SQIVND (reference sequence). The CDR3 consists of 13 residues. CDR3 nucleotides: TGTGCCAGTAGTCCGACGAGCCTTAGTGAGCAGTTCTTC. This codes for CASSPTSLSEQFF. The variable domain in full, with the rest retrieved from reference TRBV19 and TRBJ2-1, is DGGITQSPKYLFRKEGQNVTLSCEQNLNHDAMYWYRQDPGQGLRLIYYSQIVNDFQKGDIAEGYSVSREKKESFPLTVTSAQKNPTAFYLCASSPTSLSEQFFGPGTRLTVL.

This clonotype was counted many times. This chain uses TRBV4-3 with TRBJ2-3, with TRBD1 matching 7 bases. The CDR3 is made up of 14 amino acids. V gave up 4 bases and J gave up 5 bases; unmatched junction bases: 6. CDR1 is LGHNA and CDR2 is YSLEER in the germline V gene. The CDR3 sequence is CASSPDRVGDTQYF. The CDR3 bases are TGCGCCAGCAGCCCAGACAGGGTAGGAGATACGCAGTATTTT.

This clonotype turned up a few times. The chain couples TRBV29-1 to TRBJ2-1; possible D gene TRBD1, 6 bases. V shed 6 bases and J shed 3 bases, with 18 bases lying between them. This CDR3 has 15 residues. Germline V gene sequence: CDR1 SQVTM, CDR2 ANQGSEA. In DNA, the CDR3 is TGCAGCGTCGAACCCCCCTTGGGACACTACAATGAGCAGTTCTTC. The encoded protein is CSVEPPLGHYNEQFF.

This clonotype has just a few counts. In DNA, the CDR3 is TGCGCCAGCAGCCAGGGCGTCAGGAATGGCTACACCTTC. Protein sequence: CASSQGVRNGYTF. The chain uses TRBV4-3 and TRBJ1-2; D ambiguous. The germline V and J ends were trimmed by 3 bases and 6 bases, with 11 bases remaining between them. The germline V gene has CDR1 LGHNA and CDR2 YSLEER. The length of the CDR3 is 13 residues.

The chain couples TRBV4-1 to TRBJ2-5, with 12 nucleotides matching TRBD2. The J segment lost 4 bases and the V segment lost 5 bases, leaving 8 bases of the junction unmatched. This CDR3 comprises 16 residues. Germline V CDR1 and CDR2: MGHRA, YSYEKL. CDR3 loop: CASSFGLAGIGETQYF. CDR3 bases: TGCGCCAGCAGCTTCGGACTAGCGGGAATTGGAGAGACCCAGTACTTC.

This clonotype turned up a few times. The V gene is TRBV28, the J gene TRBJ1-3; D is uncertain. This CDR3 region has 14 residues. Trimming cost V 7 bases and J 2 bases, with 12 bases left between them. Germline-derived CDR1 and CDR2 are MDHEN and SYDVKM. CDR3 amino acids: CASKSGQAGNTIYF. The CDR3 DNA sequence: TGTGCCAGCAAATCCGGGCAAGCTGGAAACACCATATATTTT.

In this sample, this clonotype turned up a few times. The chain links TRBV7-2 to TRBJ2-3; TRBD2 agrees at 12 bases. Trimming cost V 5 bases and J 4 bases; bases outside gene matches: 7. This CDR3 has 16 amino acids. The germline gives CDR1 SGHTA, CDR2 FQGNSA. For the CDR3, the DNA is TGTGCCAGCAGCCCTGCGACTAGCGGGAGTTCAGATACGCAGTATTTT. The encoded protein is CASSPATSGSSDTQYF. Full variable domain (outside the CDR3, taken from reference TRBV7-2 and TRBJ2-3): GAGVSQSPSNKVTEKGKDVELRCDPISGHTALYWYRQSLGQGLEFLIYFQGNSAPDKSGLPSDRFSAERTGGSVSTLTIQRTQQEDSAVYLCASSPATSGSSDTQYFGPGTRLTVL.

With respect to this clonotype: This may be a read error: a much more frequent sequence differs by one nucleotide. CDR3 DNA: TGCAGTGCTACTAACCCGGAACAGGCCAATGAGCAGTTCTTC. It codes for CSATNPEQANEQFF. The chain uses TRBV20-1 and TRBJ2-1, with D possibly matching TRBD1 (5 bases). The germline V and J ends were trimmed by 4 bases and 6 bases, with 16 bases remaining between them. This CDR3 is 14 amino acids long. Germline assignment: CDR1 DFQATT and CDR2 SNEGSKA (reference sequence).

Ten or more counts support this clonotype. As DNA, the CDR3 is TGTGCCAGCAGTGGGAGCAGCTCCTACAATGAGCAGTTCTTC. Protein product: CASSGSSSYNEQFF. The rearrangement uses TRBV2 and TRBJ2-1, with D uncertain. Germline V gene sequence: CDR1 SNHLY, CDR2 FYNNEI. With 4 bases removed from V and 0 bases from J, the gap between germline ends came to 7 bases. This CDR3 contains 14 residues.

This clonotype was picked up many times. This CDR3 is CASSQRWQVSTEAFF. The CDR3 DNA reads TGCGCCAGCAGCCAACGTTGGCAGGTGAGCACTGAAGCTTTCTTT. The V gene is TRBV4-3, the J gene TRBJ1-1; D is uncertain. The CDR3 consists of 15 residues. V lost 2 bases to trimming and J lost 4 bases, with 14 bases between them. The germline V gene has CDR1 LGHNA and CDR2 YSLEER.

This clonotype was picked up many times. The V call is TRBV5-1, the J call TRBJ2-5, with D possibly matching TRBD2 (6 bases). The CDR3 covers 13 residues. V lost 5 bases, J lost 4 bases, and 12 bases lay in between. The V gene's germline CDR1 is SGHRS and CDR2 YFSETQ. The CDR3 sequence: CASRASVRETQYF. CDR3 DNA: TGCGCCAGCAGAGCTAGCGTTAGAGAGACCCAGTACTTC.

CDR3 loop: CASKESLAMRETQYF. The CDR3 DNA reads as TGTGCCAGTAAAGAGAGCCTAGCGATGCGGGAGACCCAGTACTTC. The gene calls are TRBV19 and TRBJ2-5, with D perhaps TRBD2 (6 bases). Germline V gene lookup returns CDR1 LNHDA and CDR2 SQIVND (reference sequence). Trimming cost V 7 bases and J 5 bases, with 20 bases left between them. CDR3 length: 15 amino acids.

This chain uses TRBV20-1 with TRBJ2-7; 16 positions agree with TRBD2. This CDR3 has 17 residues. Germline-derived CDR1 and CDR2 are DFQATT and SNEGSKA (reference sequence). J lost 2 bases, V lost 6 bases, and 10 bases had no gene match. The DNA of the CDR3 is TGCAGTGCAACGGGACTAGCGGGAGGGGCAACGGCCTACGAGCAGTACTTC. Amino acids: CSATGLAGGATAYEQYF.

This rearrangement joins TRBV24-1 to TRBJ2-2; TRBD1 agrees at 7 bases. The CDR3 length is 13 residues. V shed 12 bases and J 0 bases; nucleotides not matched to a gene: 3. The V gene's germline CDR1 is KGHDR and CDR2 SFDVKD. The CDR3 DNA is TGTGCCGTCCAGGGGGCGAACACCGGGGAGCTGTTTTTT. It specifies CAVQGANTGELFF.

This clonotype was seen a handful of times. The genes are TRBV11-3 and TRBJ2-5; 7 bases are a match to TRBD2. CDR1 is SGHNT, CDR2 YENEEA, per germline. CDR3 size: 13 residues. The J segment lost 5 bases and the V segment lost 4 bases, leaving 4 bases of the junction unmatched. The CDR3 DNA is TGTGCCAGCAGCTGGCAGGGAGGGGAGACCCAGTACTTC. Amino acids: CASSWQGGETQYF. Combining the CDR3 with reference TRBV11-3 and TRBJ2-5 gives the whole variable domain EAGVVQSPRYKIIEKKQPVAFWCNPISGHNTLYWYLQNLGQGPELLIRYENEEAVDDSQLPKDRFSAERLKGVDSTLKIQPAELGDSAVYLCASSWQGGETQYFGPGTRLLVL.

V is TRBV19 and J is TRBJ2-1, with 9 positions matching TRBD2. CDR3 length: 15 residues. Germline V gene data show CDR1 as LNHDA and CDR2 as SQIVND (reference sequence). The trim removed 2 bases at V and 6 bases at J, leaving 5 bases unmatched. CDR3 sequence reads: CASSIKLAGRNEQFF. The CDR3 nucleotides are TGTGCCAGTAGTATAAAACTAGCGGGCCGCAATGAGCAGTTCTTC.

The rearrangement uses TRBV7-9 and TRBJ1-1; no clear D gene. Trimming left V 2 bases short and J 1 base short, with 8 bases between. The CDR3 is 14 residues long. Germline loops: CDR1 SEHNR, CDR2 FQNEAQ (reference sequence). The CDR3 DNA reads TGTGCCAGCAGCTTAATGGCGGAGAACACTGAAGCTTTCTTT. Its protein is CASSLMAENTEAFF.